Listed below are T cell receptor beta chains from one sample, sequenced in a study of cytomegalovirus exposure and HLA in healthy donors. Method: immunoSEQ multiplex PCR; TCRdb's copy keeps in-frame clones and lacks some. The sample has more than 90,000 clones, 55% to 65% seen once. Material for sequencing was PBMCs. The receptors come from a woman in her 30s in good health and CMV-seronegative. Both conserved end residues are part of each CDR3. Fields, in order: D gene, clone size, J gene, V gene, CDR3 DNA, CDR3 protein. A D gene is named only where the DNA matches it firmly. Only part of the rows carry a size: once, few, many, or a class if the clone is expanded.

-	-	TRBJ2-1	TRBV30	TGTGCCTGGGGGGGGTATACCTACAATGAGCAGTTCTTC	CAWGGYTYNEQFF
TRBD1	-	TRBJ2-7	TRBV5-6	TGTGCCAGCAGCTTGGAAGGGACAGACTCCTACGAGCAGTACTTC	CASSLEGTDSYEQYF
-	medium-sized	TRBJ1-1	TRBV28	TGTGCCAGCAGCCCTCTGACTTACGGTGAAGCTTTCTTT	CASSPLTYGEAFF
-	-	TRBJ1-1	TRBV11-1	TGTGCCAGCAGCCCCAATACAGTGAACACTGAAGCTTTCTTT	CASSPNTVNTEAFF
-	-	TRBJ2-4	TRBV27	TGTGCCAGCAGTTTATGGGGGGTAGGGATTCAGTACTTC	CASSLWGVGIQYF
TRBD2	few	TRBJ2-3	TRBV15	TGTGCCACCAGCAGAGAGGTCGGCGGGAGGGGCACAGATACGCAGTATTTT	CATSREVGGRGTDTQYF
TRBD2	-	TRBJ2-1	TRBV7-6	TGTGCCAGCAGCTTAGAACTAGCGGGAGGTAATGAGCAGTTCTTC	CASSLELAGGNEQFF
-	-	TRBJ2-2	TRBV11-1	TGTGCCAGCAGCTTAGCCGGGCGCGGGACGAACACCGGGGAGCTGTTTTTT	CASSLAGRGTNTGELFF
-	few	TRBJ2-1	TRBV6-1	TGTGCCAGCAGTGCACAGGGAGAAAATGAGCAGTTCTTC	CASSAQGENEQFF
TRBD2	few	TRBJ2-2	TRBV19	TGTGCCAGTAGTGATGCGGGAGGATACGGGGAGCTGTTTTTT	CASSDAGGYGELFF
TRBD1	-	TRBJ2-2	TRBV5-4	TGTGCCAGCAGCCTTCAAGACAGGGGGAGGAGCGGGGAGCTGTTTTTT	CASSLQDRGRSGELFF
TRBD1	-	TRBJ2-7	TRBV6-5	TGTGCCAGCAGTTACTCTCGGACAGGGACTTACGAGCAGTACTTC	CASSYSRTGTYEQYF
-	-	TRBJ2-3	TRBV19	TGTGCCAGTAGACTCGGACGGGATCGGTTGACAGATACGCAGTATTTT	CASRLGRDRLTDTQYF
TRBD1	-	TRBJ2-2	TRBV2	TGTGCCAGCCCAAAGCCGGGACAGGGGGGTCTGGGGGAGCTGTTTTTT	CASPKPGQGGLGELFF
TRBD1	-	TRBJ2-5	TRBV13	TGTGCCAGCAGCCATCGACAGGGCCGGATGGAGACCCAGTACTTC	CASSHRQGRMETQYF
-	-	TRBJ1-1	TRBV2	TGTGCCAGCAAAGACAGGATGGGGAACACTGAAGCTTTCTTT	CASKDRMGNTEAFF
-	-	TRBJ1-1	TRBV5-1	TGCGCCAGCAGCTTGAGCAACACTGAAGCTTTCTTT	CASSLSNTEAFF
TRBD1	-	TRBJ1-3	TRBV5-1	TGCGCCAGCAGCCCACAGGGGGCTCTCTCTGGAAACACCATATATTTT	CASSPQGALSGNTIYF
-	-	TRBJ1-2	TRBV27	TGTGCCAGCAGCAGCGCGGGAGTTGGCTACACCTTC	CASSSAGVGYTF
TRBD1	-	TRBJ2-7	TRBV11-2	TGTGCCAGCAGCTTACAACAGGGGGCGGCCTACGAGCAGTACTTC	CASSLQQGAAYEQYF
-	-	TRBJ1-2	TRBV30	TGTGCCTGGAGTCCACAGAATACCTATGGCTACACCTTC	CAWSPQNTYGYTF
TRBD2	-	TRBJ2-1	TRBV5-4	TGTGCCAGCAGCTTGTACGGGAGGGATGACAATGAGCAGTTCTTC	CASSLYGRDDNEQFF
TRBD1	few	TRBJ1-5	TRBV13	TGTGCCAGCAGCAAAGGAGGGGGCGGTCAGCCCCAGCATTTT	CASSKGGGGQPQHF
-	-	TRBJ2-7	TRBV6-5	TGTGCCAGCAGTTACTGTCGTTCTGTTCTTTCCTACGAGCAGTACTTC	CASSYCRSVLSYEQYF
-	few	TRBJ2-6	TRBV5-8	TGTGCCAGCAGCCCTAGGCACTCTGGGGCCAACGTCCTGACTTTC	CASSPRHSGANVLTF
-	few	TRBJ2-7	TRBV28	TGTGCCAGCAGTTACTCCGGGGCCTACGAGCAGTACTTC	CASSYSGAYEQYF
TRBD1	-	TRBJ2-7	TRBV4-3	TGCGCCAGCAGCCCGAGGGGACAGGGGTACGAGCAGTACTTC	CASSPRGQGYEQYF